This T cell receptor (beta chain) was captured by sequencing in a study of shared clonotypes between healthy human individuals. Whole-study findings and limits: With a handful of donors compared, around 5% of naive CD4 clonotypes were shared. Naive subsets typically showed greater estimated richness than memory subsets.

The protocol was immunoSEQ multiplex PCR, while the TCRdb copy is restricted to in-frame clones and leaves out a portion. The sample lists under 700,000 clones; approximately 95% were seen once. Naive CD8 cells were CD45RO-negative, positively selected for CCR7, excluding terminally differentiated effector memory CD45RA+ cells. The CDR3 covers 18 residues. Germline V gives CDR1 MNHEY, CDR2 SMNVEV (reference sequence). On this clone: What it recognizes is unknown. One end of the junction fails to match germline, which may point to a read error.

The sequence derives from a young woman in good health. Sequenced: naive CD8+ T cells sorted from blood. The chain is built from TRBV27 and TRBJ2-3, with 8 positions matching TRBD1. The CDR3 is CASSLFPHPDRGTDTQYF. The CDR3 region has the DNA TGTGCCAGCAGCTTATTTCCCCATCCGGACAGGGGCACAGATACGCAGTATTTT.